The present entry profiles one T cell receptor (beta chain) with its context. Its antigen remains unidentified. The record originates from a study of persistence of HIV-infected CD4 T cells. The stimulus was an HIV-1 Gag 15-mer peptide pool, about 1 ug/peptide/mL. CD40L/CD69 double-negative CD45RO-high memory CD4+ T cells were collected. Donors had CD4+ T cell counts above 400 cells/uL and were CMV-seropositive. Sequencing used immunoSEQ version 4 in survey mode. Generated by immunoSEQ multiplex PCR, the TCRdb table keeps only in-frame clones and is missing some. The sample lists around 39,000 clones, 75% to 85% occurring once. The TCR comes from an adult with HIV. The donor label of this sample is uncertain. Specimen: cultured CD4+ T cells from PBMCs, collected from a patient who received antiretroviral therapy.

In nucleotides, the CDR3 is TGTGCCAGCAGTGAAGGGAGGGCAGGTAGGCAGCCCCAGCATTTT. This gives the protein CASSEGRAGRQPQHF. The J gene is TRBJ1-5, the V gene TRBV6-1; unclear D gene. The CDR3 sequence is 15 residues long. Germline lookup yields CDR1 MNHNS and CDR2 SASEGT. Trimming removed 1 base at V and 7 bases at J, with 14 bases between.